This TCR beta chain was found in a study of shared clonotypes between healthy human individuals. Assay used: immunoSEQ multiplex PCR; TCRdb lists only in-frame clones, some missing. The sample contains a few million clones, roughly 93% of which appear only once. The CDR3 totals 17 residues. V lost 4 bases to trimming and J lost 6 bases; unmatched junction nucleotides: 12. The V gene's germline CDR1 is KGHSH and CDR2 LQKENI. Remarks on this clone: Its antigen remains unknown.

Findings of the study overall: How much donors shared clonotypes was expected to be affected by sequencing depth. Genetic and exposure-history diversity was limited by the small donor number.

The genes are TRBV18 and TRBJ2-7; 13 nucleotides match TRBD2. The TCR originated in a man aged 18 to 35 in good health. Some clones in this sample may be carry-over from other donors' samples. Sequencing used naive CD4+ T cells from PBMCs. Indicated subset: CD45RA+ positively selected. DNA of the CDR3: TGTGCCAGCTCACAGGGGACTAGCGGGATAGTAGGGAGCGAGCAGTACTTC. This codes for CASSQGTSGIVGSEQYF.